The 32 T cell receptor beta chains presented below share a single source sample, sequenced in a study of shared clonotypes between healthy human individuals. Profiled with immunoSEQ multiplex PCR; TCRdb holds only in-frame clones, not every one. The table includes about 820,000 clones, nearly 95% detected once. Naive CD8 cells, CD45RO-negative and positively selected for CCR7, excluded terminally differentiated effector memory CD45RA+ cells. Sequenced material: naive CD8+ T cells sorted from blood. The origin of the receptors is a young man in good health.

The chain is built from TRBV20-1 and TRBJ2-2; D remains unclear. The V end lost 1 base, the J end lost 14 bases, and 11 bases lay between the germline ends. The CDR3 sequence is 11 residues long. Germline CDR1 is DFQATT and CDR2 is SNEGSKA (reference sequence). In DNA, the CDR3 is TGCAGTGCTAGAGCAACGGGCCAACTGTTTTTT. This codes for CSARATGQLFF.

The CDR3, as DNA: TGTGCCAGCAGTGAACGGGCGGGAAAGAACACTGAAGCTTTCTTT. Its translation: CASSERAGKNTEAFF. The genes are TRBV2 and TRBJ1-1; D not certain. The CDR3 is 15 residues long. Germline V CDR1 and CDR2: SNHLY, FYNNEI. The ends were cut back, 2 bases at V and 1 base at J, with 11 bases in the middle.

V usage is TRBV29-1 and J usage is TRBJ2-7, with unresolved D. This CDR3 contains 13 residues. From germline, CDR1 is SQVTM and CDR2 ANQGSEA. V dropped 5 bases and J dropped 2 bases, with 13 bases sitting between them. The DNA for the CDR3 is TGCAGCGTTCTTCCTTCCCAGACCTACGAGCAGTACTTC. Protein: CSVLPSQTYEQYF.

This clone was observed once. The V and J genes are TRBV7-9 and TRBJ1-1; D not resolved. Deletions cut 5 bases from V and 4 bases from J, with 14 bases between. The CDR3 covers 14 residues. CDR1 and CDR2 from the germline V gene are SEHNR and FQNEAQ (reference sequence). CDR3 sequence: CASSPTGVRTEAFF. The DNA for the CDR3 is TGTGCCAGCAGCCCCACCGGGGTGCGCACTGAAGCTTTCTTT.

The rearrangement joins TRBV9 to TRBJ1-2, with a possible D match to TRBD1 (5 bases). Germline CDR1 SGDLS, CDR2 YYNGEE. The CDR3 length is 13 residues. Trimming shortened V by 6 bases and J by 8 bases, and 17 bases separated the two germline ends. CDR3 bases: TGTGCCAGCAAGAGGGGCCCAGGTCGAGGCTACACCTTC. Its translation: CASKRGPGRGYTF.

V usage is TRBV27 and J usage is TRBJ2-5, with D possibly matching TRBD2 (7 bases). The V gene's germline CDR1 is MNHEY and CDR2 SMNVEV (reference sequence). The CDR3 sequence is 13 residues long. V was cut by 4 bases and J by 7 bases, with 13 bases left in between. Written as DNA, the CDR3 is TGTGCCAGCAGTTCGGGGGGCGGCGGGACCCAGTACTTC. It codes for CASSSGGGGTQYF.

The chain carries TRBV7-2 and TRBJ2-5; tentatively, D is TRBD2 (6 bases). Germline lookup yields CDR1 SGHTA and CDR2 FQGNSA. The ends were cut back, 5 bases at V and 5 bases at J, with 21 bases in the middle. This CDR3 contains 16 residues. The CDR3 loop is CASSPTTSSFRETQYF. CDR3 sequence (DNA): TGTGCCAGCAGCCCTACAACTAGCAGCTTCCGGGAGACCCAGTACTTC.

This clone was recorded only once. This sequence joins TRBV7-9 and TRBJ2-3; TRBD2 matches 9 bases. CDR3 size: 18 residues. The germline V gene encodes CDR1 SEHNR and CDR2 FQNEAQ (reference sequence). V was clipped by 6 bases and J by 2 bases; unmatched bases: 15. CDR3 DNA: TGTGCCAGCAGGGATACAGGTTTGACTAGCGGCGACACAGATACGCAGTATTTT. Its translation is CASRDTGLTSGDTDTQYF.

The chain links TRBV28 to TRBJ1-5; unclear D gene. CDR3 length: 14 residues. Germline-derived CDR1 and CDR2 are MDHEN and SYDVKM. V lost 3 bases and J 0 bases, leaving 6 bases between the germline ends. CDR3 in amino acids: CASSFLDSNQPQHF. DNA for the CDR3: TGTGCCAGCAGTTTCTTAGATAGCAATCAGCCCCAGCATTTT.

The V call is TRBV5-6, the J call TRBJ2-1; D remains ambiguous. The CDR3 length is 14 residues. Germline CDR1 is SGHDT and CDR2 is YYEEEE. V was trimmed by 4 bases and J by 5 bases, leaving 13 bases between them. CDR3 sequence reads: CASSPLGRHNEQFF. Written as DNA, the CDR3 is TGTGCCAGCAGCCCCCTCGGGCGCCACAATGAGCAGTTCTTC.

The chain combines TRBV5-5 with TRBJ2-4; weak D call: TRBD2 (5 bases). Trimming cost V 4 bases and J 8 bases, with 10 bases left between them. Germline CDR1 SGHKS, CDR2 YYEKEE (reference sequence). This CDR3 has 12 amino acids. This chain's CDR3 is CASSQERDIQYF. The CDR3 DNA sequence: TGTGCCAGCAGCCAAGAGAGGGACATTCAGTACTTC.

The chain joins TRBV4-1 to TRBJ2-7; D gene unclear. The CDR3 extends over 13 amino acids. V lost 0 bases to trimming and J lost 4 bases, with 7 bases between them. Germline lookup yields CDR1 MGHRA and CDR2 YSYEKL. CDR3 nucleotide sequence: TGCGCCAGCAGCCAAGACAGCCAATACGAGCAGTACTTC. As protein: CASSQDSQYEQYF.

A word on this clone: Sequence at one end of the junction differs from germline and may be a read error. The V call is TRBV7-7, the J call TRBJ2-1; 7 nucleotides align to TRBD2. Germline V lookup: CDR1 SSHAT, CDR2 FNYEAQ (reference sequence). This CDR3 is 14 amino acids long. The CDR3 DNA reads TGTGCTAGCAGCTGGGGGGGACTGAGCGATGAGCAGTTCTTC. Amino acids: CASSWGGLSDEQFF.

This chain joins TRBV28 and TRBJ2-7; TRBD2 aligns across 14 bases. Germline loops: CDR1 MDHEN, CDR2 SYDVKM. The CDR3 runs 19 residues. V shed 3 bases, J shed 5 bases, and the junction held 15 bases outside the gene matches. CDR3: CASSFPAGLAGVPIHEQYF. Here the CDR3 DNA reads TGTGCCAGCAGTTTCCCAGCGGGACTAGCGGGAGTCCCTATTCACGAGCAGTACTTC.

V is TRBV5-1 and J is TRBJ2-3; maybe TRBD2 (5 bases). This CDR3 is 16 amino acids long. Trimming left V 3 bases short and J 4 bases short, with 18 bases between. CDR1 is SGHRS and CDR2 is YFSETQ in the germline V gene. The CDR3, as DNA: TGCGCCAGCAGCTCCCTCGGGGAGTTCCCCCCAGATACGCAGTATTTT. Translation: CASSSLGEFPPDTQYF.

Worth noting for this clone: Other nucleotide sequences from this sample produce the same CDR3. The chain has TRBV10-3 and TRBJ2-1; 7 bases are a match to TRBD2. The CDR3 extends over 15 amino acids. Germline assignment: CDR1 ENHRY and CDR2 SYGVKD. With V trimmed by 0 bases and J by 3 bases, 2 bases remained unmatched. CDR3 in DNA: TGTGCCATCAGTGAGTCGGGGGAGGGCTACAATGAGCAGTTCTTC. Protein product: CAISESGEGYNEQFF.

V and J are TRBV5-5 and TRBJ1-5; tentative D call: TRBD1 (5 bases). There are 15 residues in the CDR3. V was cut by 4 bases and J by 7 bases, with 18 bases left in between. Germline values: CDR1 SGHKS, CDR2 YYEKEE (reference sequence). The CDR3 region is CASSHSTGTGQPQHF. CDR3 DNA: TGTGCCAGCAGCCATTCTACAGGCACGGGGCAGCCCCAGCATTTT. Complete variable domain (other parts from reference TRBV5-5 and TRBJ1-5): DAGVTQSPTHLIKTRGQQVTLRCSPISGHKSVSWYQQVLGQGPQFIFQYYEKEERGRGNFPDRFSARQFPNYSSELNVNALLLGDSALYLCASSHSTGTGQPQHFGDGTRLSIL.

This chain connects TRBV27 to TRBJ2-7; possibly TRBD1 for D (6 bases). Trimming removed 6 bases from V and 0 bases from J, with 12 bases in between. The CDR3 extends over 14 amino acids. Looked up from germline, CDR1 is MNHEY and CDR2 is SMNVEV (reference sequence). CDR3 in DNA: TGTGCCAGCAGCCAGACAGGACGCTCCTACGAGCAGTACTTC. Translating gives CASSQTGRSYEQYF.

As regards this clone: This may stem from a read error, because a much larger clone lies one nucleotide away. Other DNA sequences in this sample translate to the same CDR3. The chain links TRBV11-2 to TRBJ2-7; D call uncertain. CDR3 size: 11 residues. Germline loops: CDR1 SGHAT, CDR2 FQNNGV. V gave up 3 bases and J gave up 1 base, with 1 base separating them. The CDR3 spells CASSFSYEQYF. The CDR3 region has the DNA TGTGCCAGCAGCTTTTCCTACGAGCAGTACTTC.

The chain has TRBV27 and TRBJ2-7, with a possible D match to TRBD1 (5 bases). Germline V lookup: CDR1 MNHEY, CDR2 SMNVEV (reference sequence). V gave up 4 bases and J gave up 3 bases, with 13 bases separating them. The CDR3 has 14 residues. In nucleotides, the CDR3 is TGTGCCAGCAGTTATATTAACAGGAGCTACGAGCAGTACTTC. It yields the protein CASSYINRSYEQYF.

This chain joins TRBV6-5 and TRBJ2-3; 8 nucleotides line up with TRBD1. With 2 bases clipped from V and 2 bases from J, the junction kept 6 bases outside the gene matches. The germline CDR1 and CDR2 sequences are MNHEY and SVGAGI. This CDR3 has 16 amino acids. CDR3 residues: CASSYPSTGVTDTQYF. The CDR3 DNA is TGTGCCAGCAGTTACCCCTCGACAGGGGTCACAGATACGCAGTATTTT.

This clone was detected only a few times. The chain uses TRBV27 and TRBJ1-1, with a tentative D call TRBD1 (6 bases). V was shortened by 10 bases and J by 5 bases, with 17 bases between the two germline ends. The CDR3 covers 13 residues. From germline, CDR1 is MNHEY and CDR2 SMNVEV (reference sequence). The CDR3 here is CAIRGPGETEAFF. In DNA, the CDR3 is TGTGCCATCAGGGGTCCAGGGGAGACTGAAGCTTTCTTT.

The rearrangement joins TRBV19 to TRBJ2-7; 8 nucleotides align to TRBD1. Germline V gives CDR1 LNHDA, CDR2 SQIVND (reference sequence). Germline trimming cut 3 bases from V and 5 bases from J; bases unmatched to any gene: 9. The CDR3 runs to 15 residues. The CDR3 sequence is CASSIGAGGLDEQYF. CDR3 coding DNA: TGTGCCAGTAGTATTGGGGCAGGGGGCCTCGACGAGCAGTACTTC. The full variable domain, completed using reference TRBV19 and TRBJ2-7, is DGGITQSPKYLFRKEGQNVTLSCEQNLNHDAMYWYRQDPGQGLRLIYYSQIVNDFQKGDIAEGYSVSREKKESFPLTVTSAQKNPTAFYLCASSIGAGGLDEQYFGPGTRLTVT.

The chain recombines TRBV7-9 with TRBJ1-2; 10 bases are a match to TRBD1. The CDR3 is 14 amino acids. The junction had 5 bases not matched to a gene; V was cut back by 5 bases and J by 5 bases. Germline loops: CDR1 SEHNR, CDR2 FQNEAQ (reference sequence). CDR3: CASSIGQGVYGYTF. CDR3 coding DNA: TGTGCCAGCAGCATCGGACAGGGGGTATATGGCTACACCTTC.

The chain has TRBV28 and TRBJ2-3; D tentatively fits TRBD1 or TRBD2 (5 bases each). The CDR3 is 15 residues long. With 4 bases removed from V and 2 bases from J, the gap between germline ends came to 13 bases. CDR1 and CDR2 (germline): MDHEN, SYDVKM. CDR3: CASSSVGTLTDTQYF. The CDR3 coding sequence is TGTGCCAGCAGTTCAGTCGGGACCCTCACAGATACGCAGTATTTT.

The chain couples TRBV28 to TRBJ1-2; 9 bases are a match to TRBD1. The CDR3 is made up of 15 amino acids. Trimming cost V 7 bases and J 0 bases; bases outside gene matches: 6. The germline gives CDR1 MDHEN, CDR2 SYDVKM. The CDR3 DNA follows: TGTGCCAGCACCTTCGGGACAGGGCCTAACTATGGCTACACCTTC. Protein sequence: CASTFGTGPNYGYTF.

The chain employs TRBV9 and TRBJ1-3, with D perhaps TRBD1 (6 bases). This CDR3 has 16 residues. From germline, CDR1 is SGDLS and CDR2 YYNGEE. The V end lost 0 bases, the J end lost 1 base, and 11 bases lay between the germline ends. This CDR3 is CASSVVPGASGNTIYF. In DNA form, the CDR3 reads TGTGCCAGCAGCGTAGTACCGGGGGCATCTGGAAACACCATATATTTT.

V and J are TRBV28 and TRBJ2-7; D is undetermined. Germline V gene lookup returns CDR1 MDHEN and CDR2 SYDVKM. Trimming took 6 bases from V and 2 from J, leaving 17 bases between them. The CDR3 has 15 amino acids. The CDR3 bases are TGTGCCAGCAGAGCAGGTCATGTTCGGCCCTACGAGCAGTACTTC. Its protein is CASRAGHVRPYEQYF.

Worth noting for this clone: The same CDR3 is also encoded by other DNA sequences in this sample. V usage is TRBV7-6 and J usage is TRBJ2-1, with no clear D. The CDR3 loop spans 14 amino acids. The V end lost 1 base, the J end lost 3 bases, and 7 bases lay between the germline ends. Germline loops: CDR1 SGHVS, CDR2 FNYEAQ. CDR3 residues: CASSLGGDYNEQFF. Written as DNA, the CDR3 is TGTGCCAGCAGCTTAGGAGGTGACTACAATGAGCAGTTCTTC.

This clone was seen only a few times. This CDR3 is also generated by other DNA sequences in the sample. CDR3 nucleotide sequence: TGTGCCAGCAGCTTAGGTAGCAATCAGCCCCAGCATTTT. This gives the protein CASSLGSNQPQHF. The V gene is TRBV5-6, the J gene TRBJ1-5; D is unclear. Trimming left V 2 bases short and J 0 bases short, with 3 bases between. CDR3 length equals 13 residues. CDR1 is SGHDT, CDR2 YYEEEE, per germline. Full variable domain (missing parts from reference TRBV5-6 and TRBJ1-5): DAGVTQSPTHLIKTRGQQVTLRCSPKSGHDTVSWYQQALGQGPQFIFQYYEEEERQRGNFPDRFSGHQFPNYSSELNVNALLLGDSALYLCASSLGSNQPQHFGDGTRLSIL.

J is TRBJ1-4 and V is TRBV19; weak D call: TRBD1 (5 bases). The V and J ends lost 6 bases and 8 bases respectively, with 19 bases between them. Germline CDR1 LNHDA, CDR2 SQIVND (reference sequence). The CDR3 contains 15 residues. The DNA for the CDR3 is TGTGCCAGTAGCCTCACGGGACCGCACGTCGAAAAACTGTTTTTT. Amino acid sequence: CASSLTGPHVEKLFF.

CDR3 nucleotides: TGCAGCGTTGTTTTCGGTCTAGCGGCCTCCTACGAGCAGTACTTC. This encodes CSVVFGLAASYEQYF. The chain is built from TRBV29-1 and TRBJ2-7; TRBD2 matches at 7 bases. The germline CDR1 and CDR2 sequences are SQVTM and ANQGSEA. V dropped 4 bases and J dropped 0; count of bases not matched to a gene: 9. CDR3 size: 15 residues.